The 23 T cell receptor beta chains listed next were all sequenced from one sample in a study of blood T cell repertoires in COVID-19. Produced via immunoSEQ multiplex PCR; TCRdb's table is partial and in-frame only. The repertoire has 140,000 to 150,000 clones, 85% to 90% of them found once; the top ten carry approximately 6.1%. Sequenced input: peripheral blood. These receptors were taken from a man at least 80 years old with acute or convalescent COVID-19.

A few counts support this clone. The chain links TRBV27 to TRBJ1-6; D is perhaps TRBD1 (6 bases). CDR1 and CDR2 (germline): MNHEY, SMNVEV (reference sequence). The CDR3 covers 18 residues. V was shortened by 5 bases and J by 7 bases, with 24 bases between the two germline ends. The CDR3 DNA reads TGTGCCAGCAGTCCCCGGGGGGCCGCGGGGGTCTCAAATTCACCCCTCCACTTT. This sequence encodes CASSPRGAAGVSNSPLHF.

In this sample, this clone turned up a few times. The rearrangement uses TRBV19 and TRBJ2-2, with 14 bases fitting TRBD2. Germline V gives CDR1 LNHDA, CDR2 SQIVND (reference sequence). This CDR3 is 16 amino acids long. J lost 7 bases, V lost 3 bases, and 4 bases had no gene match. The CDR3 sequence: CASSIGGLAGVGELFF. The CDR3 nucleotides are TGTGCCAGTAGTATTGGGGGACTAGCGGGAGTCGGGGAGCTGTTTTTT.

The V and J genes are TRBV3-1 (or the pseudogene TRBV3-2) and TRBJ1-3, with a tentative D call TRBD1 (6 bases). V lost 3 bases and J 4 bases, leaving 13 bases between the germline ends. Germline V lookup: CDR1 LGHDT, CDR2 YNNKEL (reference sequence). The CDR3 is made up of 15 amino acids. The CDR3 reads CASSQLRGGGNTIYF. The CDR3 DNA follows: TGTGCCAGCAGCCAGCTCAGGGGTGGCGGAAACACCATATATTTT.

This clone was observed a single time. The chain has TRBV28 and TRBJ2-1; TRBD2 might be the D (5 bases). Trimming stripped 8 bases from V and 2 bases from J, with 16 bases between. CDR3 length equals 15 residues. Per the germline V gene, CDR1 is MDHEN and CDR2 is SYDVKM. The CDR3 bases are TGTGCCAGCTACCCGGAGCGGAGCCCCTACAATGAGCAGTTCTTC. Translation: CASYPERSPYNEQFF.

This sequence joins TRBV19 and TRBJ2-3; D is unclear. With 8 bases removed from V and 3 bases from J, the gap between germline ends came to 12 bases. Germline V gene sequence: CDR1 LNHDA, CDR2 SQIVND (reference sequence). CDR3 size: 13 residues. CDR3 amino acids: CASGSASTDTQYF. CDR3 sequence (DNA): TGTGCCAGTGGGTCCGCTAGTACAGATACGCAGTATTTT.

The CDR3 loop is CASSLGVSSYNEQFF. In DNA form, the CDR3 reads TGCGCCAGCAGCCTAGGGGTATCCTCCTACAATGAGCAGTTCTTC. This rearrangement joins TRBV5-1 to TRBJ2-1; TRBD1 might be the D (5 bases). The V gene lost 4 bases and the J gene lost 0 bases, with 11 bases spanning the gap. The CDR3 is 15 amino acids. Germline CDR1 is SGHRS and CDR2 is YFSETQ.

This chain uses TRBV5-1 with TRBJ1-4; no reliable D call. V lost 4 bases and J 7 bases, leaving 17 bases between the germline ends. The germline gives CDR1 SGHRS, CDR2 YFSETQ. This CDR3 region has 15 residues. DNA of the CDR3: TGCGCCAGCAGCCTCGGGGTCTCAGAGGGTGAAAAACTGTTTTTT. Translating gives CASSLGVSEGEKLFF.

The J gene is TRBJ1-2, the V gene TRBV4-1, with 10 bases matching TRBD1. The V and J ends lost 4 bases and 6 bases, in that order; junction bases with no gene match: 5. CDR3 length equals 14 residues. Germline V gives CDR1 MGHRA, CDR2 YSYEKL. The CDR3 protein is CASSRGGQGHGYTF. The CDR3 nucleotides read TGCGCCAGCAGCCGAGGGGGACAGGGGCATGGCTACACCTTC.

This clone was counted a single time. The chain uses TRBV3-1 (or the pseudogene TRBV3-2) and TRBJ1-5, with 9 bases aligning to TRBD1. CDR3 length equals 15 residues. Unmatched junction bases numbered 1, after V lost 1 base and J lost 3 bases. The germline gives CDR1 LGHDT, CDR2 YNNKEL (reference sequence). CDR3 nucleotide sequence: TGTGCCAGCAGCCAAGGGGACAGGGTCAATCAGCCCCAGCATTTT. It codes for CASSQGDRVNQPQHF.

The V gene is TRBV11-1, the J gene TRBJ1-1; 9 positions match TRBD1. The V gene's germline CDR1 is SGHAT and CDR2 FQDESV (reference sequence). The CDR3 is 14 amino acids. V shed 4 bases and J 7 bases; nucleotides not matched to a gene: 7. CDR3 coding DNA: TGTGCCAGCAGCTCGACAGGGGGTCGGAGTGAAGCTTTCTTT. Translating gives CASSSTGGRSEAFF.

The genes are TRBV10-3 and TRBJ2-3; 12 positions match TRBD2. CDR1 ENHRY and CDR2 SYGVKD come from the germline V gene. V lost 4 bases to trimming and J lost 5 bases; unmatched junction nucleotides: 10. The CDR3 is made up of 17 amino acids. CDR3 coding DNA: TGTGCCATCAGTGGAGCCCCTAGCGGGAGGGCTGAAGATACGCAGTATTTT. Translating gives CAISGAPSGRAEDTQYF.

The DNA of the CDR3 is TGTGCCAGCAGCGGACAAGGTTATGGCTACACCTTC. It yields the protein CASSGQGYGYTF. This chain joins TRBV6-5 and TRBJ1-2, with D possibly being TRBD1 (5 bases). The germline gives CDR1 MNHEY, CDR2 SVGAGI. CDR3 length: 12 amino acids. With 6 bases removed from V and 5 bases from J, the gap between germline ends came to 10 bases.

This clone was picked up one time. The chain employs TRBV2 and TRBJ1-1; D unclear. CDR1 SNHLY and CDR2 FYNNEI come from the germline V gene. V was shortened by 5 bases and J by 6 bases, with 13 bases between the two germline ends. This CDR3 contains 13 residues. CDR3 sequence: CASSYQISAEAFF. The DNA of the CDR3 is TGTGCCAGCAGTTACCAGATTTCCGCTGAAGCTTTCTTT.

The chain uses TRBV19 and TRBJ1-3; D uncertain. Germline V CDR1 and CDR2: LNHDA, SQIVND (reference sequence). This CDR3 has 14 residues. Trimming cost V 6 bases and J 2 bases, with 11 bases left between them. The CDR3 sequence is CASRTTRTGNTIYF. CDR3 nucleotides: TGTGCCAGTAGGACTACGAGGACTGGAAACACCATATATTTT.

This rearrangement joins TRBV19 to TRBJ2-7, with D perhaps TRBD1 (6 bases). Deletions cut 8 bases from V and 0 bases from J, with 20 bases between. Germline-derived CDR1 and CDR2 are LNHDA and SQIVND (reference sequence). The CDR3 is made up of 16 amino acids. The CDR3 nucleotides read TGTGCCAGTCCAGACAGGCCCTTATTGACCTCCTACGAGCAGTACTTC. Translating it yields CASPDRPLLTSYEQYF.

The chain combines TRBV5-4 with TRBJ2-3; D is perhaps TRBD1 (6 bases). The V end was cut by 0 bases, the J end by 5 bases, with 16 bases between. CDR3 length: 16 amino acids. In germline, CDR1 is SGHNT, CDR2 YYREEE (reference sequence). CDR3 nucleotides: TGTGCCAGCAGCTTGGGCAGTCGAGGGGGTGGAGATACGCAGTATTTT. Its protein product is CASSLGSRGGGDTQYF.

This chain uses TRBV29-1 with TRBJ2-3, with 8 bases fitting TRBD2. Germline CDR1 is SQVTM and CDR2 is ANQGSEA. The CDR3 has 14 amino acids. V lost 1 base to trimming and J lost 0 bases; unmatched junction nucleotides: 0. The DNA of the CDR3 is TGCAGCGTTGAAGCTAGCGGGAGCACAGATACGCAGTATTTT. Protein product: CSVEASGSTDTQYF.

The chain uses TRBV3-1 (or the pseudogene TRBV3-2) and TRBJ2-3; D remains unclear. The CDR3 covers 13 residues. CDR1 LGHDT and CDR2 YNNKEL come from the germline V gene (reference sequence). Trimming shortened V by 4 bases and J by 4 bases, and 9 bases separated the two germline ends. The CDR3 DNA reads TGTGCCAGCAGCCCCGGTCCGGCAGATACGCAGTATTTT. Amino acid sequence: CASSPGPADTQYF.

The rearrangement joins TRBV4-1 to TRBJ2-1, with 10 bases matching TRBD2. The V segment lost 4 bases and the J segment 5 bases; nucleotides outside the gene matches: 5. The germline CDR1 and CDR2 sequences are MGHRA and YSYEKL. CDR3 length: 15 residues. The CDR3 reads CASSPTSGYNNEQFF. DNA of the CDR3: TGCGCCAGCAGCCCGACTAGCGGGTATAACAATGAGCAGTTCTTC.

The J gene is TRBJ2-1, the V gene TRBV4-2; a possible D gene is TRBD2 (6 bases). V was cut by 0 bases and J by 4 bases, with 16 bases left in between. Germline assignment: CDR1 LGHNA and CDR2 YNFKEQ. The CDR3 is 17 residues long. In DNA form, the CDR3 reads TGTGCCAGCAGCCAAGATGGTGACGGGAGAGGATACAATGAGCAGTTCTTC. Translation: CASSQDGDGRGYNEQFF.

V usage is TRBV5-4 and J usage is TRBJ1-2; perhaps TRBD1 as D (5 bases). The CDR3 totals 14 residues. Germline assignment: CDR1 SGHNT and CDR2 YYREEE (reference sequence). Between the trimmed V and J ends, which lost 5 bases and 5 bases, there was a span of 16 bases. CDR3 nucleotides: TGTGCCAGCAGTTCTTGGCAGGGAAGGTATGGCTACACCTTC. It is translated as CASSSWQGRYGYTF. The whole variable domain, remainder taken from reference TRBV5-4 and TRBJ1-2, is ETGVTQSPTHLIKTRGQQVTLRCSSQSGHNTVSWYQQALGQGPQFIFQYYREEENGRGNFPPRFSGLQFPNYSSELNVNALELDDSALYLCASSSWQGRYGYTFGSGTRLTVV.

On this clone itself: Germline is not matched at one junction end, which may reflect a read error. The chain recombines TRBV7-6 with TRBJ1-2, with 7 bases that match TRBD1. In germline, CDR1 is SGHVS, CDR2 FNYEAQ. The CDR3 runs 15 residues. Here the CDR3 DNA reads TGTGCCAGCAGTTTAGAGGGGGCATCTGGCTATGGCTACACCTTC. Protein: CASSLEGASGYGYTF.

The J gene is TRBJ2-7, the V gene TRBV27; the match to TRBD1 covers 9 bases. Per germline, CDR1 MNHEY and CDR2 SMNVEV (reference sequence). Losses at the gene ends were 4 bases for V and 6 bases for J; bases not matched to a gene: 10. The CDR3 runs 15 residues. CDR3 coding DNA: TGTGCCAGCAGTTCCCGGACAGGGGAGTTGGGCGAGCAGTACTTC. Amino acids: CASSSRTGELGEQYF.